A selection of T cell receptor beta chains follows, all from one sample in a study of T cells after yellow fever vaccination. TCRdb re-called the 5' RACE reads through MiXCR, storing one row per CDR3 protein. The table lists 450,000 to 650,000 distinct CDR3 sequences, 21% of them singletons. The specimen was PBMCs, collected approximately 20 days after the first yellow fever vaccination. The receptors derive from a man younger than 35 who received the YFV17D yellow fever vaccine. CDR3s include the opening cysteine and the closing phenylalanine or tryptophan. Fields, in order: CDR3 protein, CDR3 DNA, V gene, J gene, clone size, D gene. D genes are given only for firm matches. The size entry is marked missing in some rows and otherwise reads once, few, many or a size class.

CASSLSVVAGAPPTNEKLFF	TGTGCCAGCAGTTTATCGGTTGTGGCAGGGGCCCCTCCAACTAATGAAAAACTGTTTTTT	TRBV27	TRBJ1-4	-	-
CASSRAETGFKYF	TGCGCCAGCAGCCGAGCGGAGACAGGGTTTAAGTACTTC	TRBV4-1	TRBJ2-7	-	TRBD1
CASSEATFPNYGYTF	TGTGCCAGCAGTGAAGCAACCTTCCCTAACTATGGCTACACCTTC	TRBV6-1	TRBJ1-2	-	-
CASSDFRGAEAFF	TGTGCCAGCAGTGACTTCAGGGGGGCTGAAGCTTTCTTT	TRBV6-4	TRBJ1-1	few	TRBD1
CATSDSGTSGYNEQFF	TGTGCCACCAGTGATTCCGGGACTAGCGGATACAATGAGCAGTTCTTC	TRBV24-1	TRBJ2-1	many	TRBD2
CASSTRTGFTEAFF	TGTGCCAGCAGCACCCGGACAGGGTTCACTGAAGCTTTCTTT	TRBV11-2	TRBJ1-1	-	TRBD1
CASSPVSQGGSYEQYF	TGTGCCAGCAGCCCCGTTAGCCAGGGCGGCTCCTACGAGCAGTACTTC	TRBV6-1	TRBJ2-7	few	-
CASEGQGQSPLHF	TGTGCCAGTGAAGGACAGGGACAATCACCCCTCCACTTT	TRBV3-1	TRBJ1-6	-	TRBD1
CASSLVLAGGFNEQFF	TGTGCCAGCAGCTTGGTCCTAGCGGGGGGTTTCAATGAGCAGTTCTTC	TRBV5-6	TRBJ2-1	-	TRBD2
CASSLRLAGGQFF	TGTGCCAGCAGCTTACGACTAGCGGGGGGACAGTTCTTC	TRBV7-2	TRBJ2-1	-	TRBD2
CASSSLNRQETQYF	TGTGCCAGCAGTTCCTTGAACAGACAAGAGACCCAGTACTTC	TRBV12-3/TRBV12-4	TRBJ2-5	many	-
CASSLVAETNEKLFF	TGTGCCAGCAGCTTAGTGGCAGAAACTAATGAAAAACTGTTTTTT	TRBV7-9	TRBJ1-4	few	-
CASSLTGASETQYF	TGTGCCAGCAGTTTAACGGGGGCCAGTGAGACCCAGTACTTC	TRBV27	TRBJ2-5	few	-
CASTPWDSAGNTIYF	TGTGCCAGCACCCCCTGGGACAGTGCTGGAAACACCATATATTTT	TRBV6-1	TRBJ1-3	-	TRBD1
CASSQRSGATDTQYF	TGTGCCAGCAGCCAAAGAAGCGGGGCCACAGATACGCAGTATTTT	TRBV4-2	TRBJ2-3	few	TRBD2
CASSQAPGTSEQYF	TGTGCCAGCAGCCAAGCACCCGGGACATCCGAGCAGTACTTC	TRBV3-1	TRBJ2-7	-	-
CASSLHSAGLNQPQHF	TGTGCCAGCAGCCTCCATTCGGCAGGGCTCAATCAGCCCCAGCATTTT	TRBV7-2	TRBJ1-5	-	-
CASSVGPGYTEAFF	TGTGCCAGCAGCGTAGGTCCAGGGTACACTGAAGCTTTCTTT	TRBV9	TRBJ1-1	many	-
CASHRREDGYGYTF	TGTGCCAGCCATCGACGGGAGGATGGGTATGGCTACACCTTC	TRBV25-1	TRBJ1-2	-	-
CSVARGGPYNEQFF	TGCAGCGTTGCTCGTGGGGGGCCTTACAATGAGCAGTTCTTC	TRBV29-1	TRBJ2-1	many	-
CASSLGLGRYTDTQYF	TGTGCCAGCAGCTTAGGACTAGGGCGGTACACAGATACGCAGTATTTT	TRBV7-7	TRBJ2-3	-	-
CASSPGTRLPSGANVLTF	TGTGCCAGCAGCCCCGGGACTAGACTCCCTTCTGGGGCCAACGTCCTGACTTTC	TRBV11-1	TRBJ2-6	few	TRBD2
CSVEVPRLTRAPATEAFF	TGCAGCGTTGAAGTGCCCCGACTCACGAGGGCCCCAGCCACTGAAGCTTTCTTT	TRBV29-1	TRBJ1-1	-	-
CASSFRREPWDRNNEQFF	TGTGCCAGCAGCTTTCGCCGTGAACCATGGGACAGAAACAATGAGCAGTTCTTC	TRBV5-4	TRBJ2-1	-	TRBD1
CASSLEISVGAFF	TGTGCCAGCAGCTTAGAAATCTCCGTGGGCGCTTTCTTT	TRBV11-2	TRBJ1-1	few	-
CSASLAERPYNEQFF	TGCAGTGCTAGCCTAGCGGAGAGGCCTTACAATGAGCAGTTCTTC	TRBV20-1	TRBJ2-1	-	TRBD2
CASSLPGQWNTEAFF	TGTGCCAGTAGTCTCCCGGGACAGTGGAACACTGAAGCTTTCTTT	TRBV19	TRBJ1-1	few	TRBD1
CASSFGETGLRYF	TGTGCCAGCAGCTTTGGGGAGACAGGCCTCCGGTACTTC	TRBV11-2	TRBJ2-7	few	-
CASSQDRLYSGQGLTGELFF	TGCGCCAGCAGCCAAGATCGTCTTTATTCAGGACAGGGGCTCACCGGGGAGCTGTTTTTT	TRBV4-1	TRBJ2-2	-	TRBD1
CASSGTGGLMLAFF	TGTGCCAGCAGCGGGACAGGGGGATTGATGCTAGCTTTCTTT	TRBV11-2	TRBJ1-1	-	TRBD1